The T cell receptor (beta chain) under discussion was sequenced for a study of monozygotic twins with inflammatory bowel disease (dated by TCRdb to about 2019). Regarding the research as a whole: The complete study included 30 or so monozygotic twin pairs: 19 IBD-discordant Danish pairs and nine German pairs, of which four were IBD-concordant and five were IBD-discordant. Disease-associated traits were sought mainly through comparisons between IBD patients and their genetically identical healthy co-twins within discordant pairs. Each individual had, on average, about 151 000 unique TCRalpha sequences and 181 000 unique TCRbeta sequences available for analysis. Overall results and qualifications from the work: A decrease in TCRbeta repertoire diversity, as measured by inverse Simpson index, was observed in IBD patients compared with their healthy co-twins. Because patients were on differing immunosuppressive treatments, the repertoires may have picked up extra background noise and inter-individual variability. The analysis was unable to tell apart different T cell subtypes. Fewer clonotypes were shared with other individuals by IBD patients than by healthy twins, most markedly in patients showing signs of disease activity. Repertoire similarity did not differ between concordant and discordant twins, which could be due to limited statistical power. No single strong signal or clonotype linked to IBD turned up in the results, so the idea that one exists was not supported.

Worth noting for this clonotype: The antigen this receptor binds is unknown.

The library came from 5' RACE. For each TCR library, 3,000 to 4,000 ng of total RNA was used. For each sample, cDNA synthesis was carried out in eight separate reactions using SMARTScribe reverse transcriptase. During cDNA synthesis, unique molecular identifiers containing a 6-nucleotide sample barcode were introduced by template switching. TCRalpha and TCRbeta cDNA was amplified in two nested PCRs of about 17 and 10 cycles, and bead purification was carried out after each PCR. Before amplification, the cDNA was treated with uracil DNA-glycosylase and purified using the QIAquick PCR purification kit. The second PCR was the step at which Illumina TruSeq-compatible adapters and sample-specific barcodes were added. TapeStation and Qubit were used to check library quality and concentration, and 4 to 6.5 ng of each library went into the pool. Sequencing of the pooled libraries was done on an Illumina HiSeq2500 single-index Rapid Run using custom sequencing primers and 2 x 100 bp reads. Regarding the original processing steps: MiGEC version 1.2.6 was used for UMI-based consensus assembly to correct PCR and sequencing errors. MiXCR version 2.1.1 handled V(D)J alignment, clonotype assembly and CDR3 extraction. Gene usage, clonotype sharing and MAIT/NKT TCR abundance were normalised by analysing the top 1000, 10 000 and 20 000 clonotypes per sample. Diversity was computed as the inverse Simpson index with the vegan R package after downsampling to 27 000 UMIs. Paired Mann-Whitney U tests were applied to discordant twin pairs, and Benjamini-Hochberg correction was used for multiple testing. Each CDR3 protein sequence appears as one entry after TCRdb reprocessed the reads, and no DNA is included. Here the V and J calls rest on TCRdb's processing, not on the authors' analysis. For this sample, the table gives 300,000 to 400,000 distinct CDR3 sequences. The ten most abundant clones make up around 2% of the sample.

The CDR3, from cysteine to phenylalanine, totals 13 residues. No nucleotide data were recorded. Taken from the germline V gene (reference sequence), the CDR1 and CDR2 loops are LNHNV and YYDKDF. From each donor, an approximately 2.3 ml peripheral blood sample was drawn into PAXgene tubes and stored at -80 degrees C. Without T cell sorting, total RNA was isolated from whole blood using the PAXgene blood miRNA kit on an automated QIAcube. Peripheral blood from monozygotic twin pairs who were concordant or discordant for inflammatory bowel disease underwent deep TCRalpha and TCRbeta repertoire profiling using unique molecular barcoding. Smoking habits were recorded for all twin pairs, and each individual was classified as a current, former or never smoker.

The chain is assembled from TRBV15 and TRBJ1-1. The sample comprised blood. The receptor's source is a human donor with ulcerative colitis or Crohn's disease, or a healthy co-twin of an affected twin (not recorded which). The CDR3 loop reads CATSRAQPAEAFF. The variable domain in full, with residues beyond the CDR3 obtained from the reference TRBV15 and TRBJ1-1 genes, is DAMVIQNPRYQVTQFGKPVTLSCSQTLNHNVMYWYQQKSSQAPKLLFHYYDKDFNNEADTPDNFQSRRPNTSFCFLDIRSPGLGDTAMYLCATSRAQPAEAFFGQGTRLTVV.